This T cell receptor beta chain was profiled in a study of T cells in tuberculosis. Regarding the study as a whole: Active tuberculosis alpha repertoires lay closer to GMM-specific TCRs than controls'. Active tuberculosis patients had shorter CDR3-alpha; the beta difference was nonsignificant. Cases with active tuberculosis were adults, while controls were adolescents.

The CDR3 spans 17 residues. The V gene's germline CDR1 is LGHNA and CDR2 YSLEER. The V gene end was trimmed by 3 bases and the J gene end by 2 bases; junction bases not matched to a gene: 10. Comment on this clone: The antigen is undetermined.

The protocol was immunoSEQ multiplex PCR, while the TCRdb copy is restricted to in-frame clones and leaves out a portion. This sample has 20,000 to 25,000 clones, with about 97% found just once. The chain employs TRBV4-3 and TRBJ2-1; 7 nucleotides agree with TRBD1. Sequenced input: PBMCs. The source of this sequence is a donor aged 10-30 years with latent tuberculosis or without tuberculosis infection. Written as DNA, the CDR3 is TGCGCCAGCAGCCAGGATACGACAGGGTTCGCCTACAATGAGCAGTTCTTC. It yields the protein CASSQDTTGFAYNEQFF.